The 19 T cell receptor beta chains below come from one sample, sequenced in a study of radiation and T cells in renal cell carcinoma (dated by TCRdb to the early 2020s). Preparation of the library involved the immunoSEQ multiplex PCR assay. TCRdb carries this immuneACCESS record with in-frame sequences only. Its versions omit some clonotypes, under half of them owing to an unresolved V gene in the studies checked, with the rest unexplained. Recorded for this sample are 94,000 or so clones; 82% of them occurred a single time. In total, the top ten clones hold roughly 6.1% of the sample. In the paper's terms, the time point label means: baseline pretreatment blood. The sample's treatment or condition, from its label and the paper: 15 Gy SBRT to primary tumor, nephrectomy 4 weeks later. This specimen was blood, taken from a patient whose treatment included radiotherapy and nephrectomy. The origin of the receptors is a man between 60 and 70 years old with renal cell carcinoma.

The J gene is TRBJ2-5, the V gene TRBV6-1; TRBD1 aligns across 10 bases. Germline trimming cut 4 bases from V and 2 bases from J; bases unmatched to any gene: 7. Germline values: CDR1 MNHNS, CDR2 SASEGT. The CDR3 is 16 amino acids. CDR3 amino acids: CASSAPWDRGQETQYF. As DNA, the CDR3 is TGTGCCAGCAGTGCGCCCTGGGACAGGGGACAAGAGACCCAGTACTTC.

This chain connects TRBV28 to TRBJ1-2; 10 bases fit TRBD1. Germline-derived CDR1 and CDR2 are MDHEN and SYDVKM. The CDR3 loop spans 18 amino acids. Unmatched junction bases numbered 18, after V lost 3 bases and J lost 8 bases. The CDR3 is CASSLGSGQGIISRGYTF. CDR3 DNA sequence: TGTGCCAGCAGTTTGGGTTCGGGACAGGGGATTATTTCGCGAGGCTACACCTTC.

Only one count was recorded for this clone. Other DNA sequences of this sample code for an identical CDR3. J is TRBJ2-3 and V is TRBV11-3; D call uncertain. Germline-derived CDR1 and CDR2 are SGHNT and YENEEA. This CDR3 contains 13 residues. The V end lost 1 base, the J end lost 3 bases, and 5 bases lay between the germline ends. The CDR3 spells CASSLGRTDTQYF. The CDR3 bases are TGTGCCAGCAGCTTAGGCCGAACAGATACGCAGTATTTT.

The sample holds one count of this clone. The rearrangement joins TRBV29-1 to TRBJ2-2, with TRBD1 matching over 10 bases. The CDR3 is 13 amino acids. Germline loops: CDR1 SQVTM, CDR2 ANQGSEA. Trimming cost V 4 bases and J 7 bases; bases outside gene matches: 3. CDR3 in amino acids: CSVGGQGIGELFF. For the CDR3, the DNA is TGCAGCGTTGGGGGACAGGGGATCGGGGAGCTGTTTTTT.

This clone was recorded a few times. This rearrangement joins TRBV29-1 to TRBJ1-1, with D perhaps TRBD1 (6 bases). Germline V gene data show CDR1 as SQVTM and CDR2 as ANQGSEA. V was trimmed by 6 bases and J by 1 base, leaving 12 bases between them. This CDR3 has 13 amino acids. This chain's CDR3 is CSVVGGGNTEAFF. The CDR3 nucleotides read TGCAGCGTCGTAGGGGGTGGGAACACTGAAGCTTTCTTT.

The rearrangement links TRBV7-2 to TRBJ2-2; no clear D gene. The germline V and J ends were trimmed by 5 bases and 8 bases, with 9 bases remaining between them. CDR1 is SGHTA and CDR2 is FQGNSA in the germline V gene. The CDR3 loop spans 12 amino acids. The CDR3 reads CASSLPFGELFF. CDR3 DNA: TGTGCCAGCAGCCTCCCGTTTGGGGAGCTGTTTTTT.

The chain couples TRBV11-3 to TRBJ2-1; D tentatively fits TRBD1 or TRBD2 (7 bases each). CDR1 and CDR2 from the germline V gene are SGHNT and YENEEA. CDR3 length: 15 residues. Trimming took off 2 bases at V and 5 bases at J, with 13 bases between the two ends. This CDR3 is CASSLRGLADNEQFF. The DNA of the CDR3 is TGTGCCAGCAGCTTAAGGGGGCTAGCGGACAATGAGCAGTTCTTC.

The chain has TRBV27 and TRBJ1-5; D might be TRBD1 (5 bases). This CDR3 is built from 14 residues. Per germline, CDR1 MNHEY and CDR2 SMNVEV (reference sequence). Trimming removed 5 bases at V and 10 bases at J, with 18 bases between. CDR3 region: CASSPRDAYSPQHF. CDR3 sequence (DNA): TGTGCCAGCAGTCCCCGGGACGCCTACTCACCCCAGCATTTT.

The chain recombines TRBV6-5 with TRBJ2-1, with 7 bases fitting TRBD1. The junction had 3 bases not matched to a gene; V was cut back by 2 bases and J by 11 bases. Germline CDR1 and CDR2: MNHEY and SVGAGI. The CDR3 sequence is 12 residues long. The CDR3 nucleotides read TGTGCCAGCAGTTACGAGACAGGGAAGCAGTTCTTC. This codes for CASSYETGKQFF.

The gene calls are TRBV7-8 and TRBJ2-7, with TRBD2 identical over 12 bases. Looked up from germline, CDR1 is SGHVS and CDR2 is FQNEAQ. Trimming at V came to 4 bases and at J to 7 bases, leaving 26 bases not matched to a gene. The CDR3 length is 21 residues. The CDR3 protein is CASSSLPGTSGPWDLKREQYF. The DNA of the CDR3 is TGTGCCAGCAGCTCCCTTCCCGGGACTAGCGGGCCATGGGACCTTAAGCGGGAGCAGTACTTC.

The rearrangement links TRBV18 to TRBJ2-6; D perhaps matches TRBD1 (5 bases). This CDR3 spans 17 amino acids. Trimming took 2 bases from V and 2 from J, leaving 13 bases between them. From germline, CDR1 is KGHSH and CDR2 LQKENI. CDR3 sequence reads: CASSPGAGLPGANVLTF. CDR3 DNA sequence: TGTGCCAGCTCACCAGGGGCAGGGCTTCCTGGGGCCAACGTCCTGACTTTC.

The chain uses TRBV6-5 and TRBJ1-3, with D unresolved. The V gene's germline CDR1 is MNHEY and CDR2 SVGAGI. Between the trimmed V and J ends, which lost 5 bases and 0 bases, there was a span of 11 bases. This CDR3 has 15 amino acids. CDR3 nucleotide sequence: TGTGCCAGCAGTCGGGCCTCCAACTCTGGAAACACCATATATTTT. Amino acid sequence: CASSRASNSGNTIYF.

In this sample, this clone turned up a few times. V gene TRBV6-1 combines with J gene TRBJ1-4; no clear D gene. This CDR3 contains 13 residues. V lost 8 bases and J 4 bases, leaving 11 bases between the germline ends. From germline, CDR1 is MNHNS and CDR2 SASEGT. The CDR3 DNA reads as TGTGCCAGCGTGAGGCAGGTTAATGAAAAACTGTTTTTT. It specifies CASVRQVNEKLFF.

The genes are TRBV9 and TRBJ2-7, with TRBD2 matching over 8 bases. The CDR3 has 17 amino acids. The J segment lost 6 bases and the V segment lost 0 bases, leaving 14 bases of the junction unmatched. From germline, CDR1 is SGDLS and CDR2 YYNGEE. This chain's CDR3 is CASSVAGTSIPAGEQYF. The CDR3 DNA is TGTGCCAGCAGCGTAGCAGGGACTAGTATACCCGCGGGCGAGCAGTACTTC.

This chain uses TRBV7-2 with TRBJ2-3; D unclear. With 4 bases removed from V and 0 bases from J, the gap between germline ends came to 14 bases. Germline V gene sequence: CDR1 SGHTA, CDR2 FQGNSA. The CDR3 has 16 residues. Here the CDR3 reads CASSYTGPSSTDTQYF. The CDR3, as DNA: TGTGCCAGCAGCTACACGGGCCCCTCTAGCACAGATACGCAGTATTTT.

The CDR3 nucleotides read TGTGCCAGTGGCATCCCGGGGGGCATGAACACTGAAGCTTTCTTT. It specifies CASGIPGGMNTEAFF. This chain uses TRBV19 with TRBJ1-1, with D possibly matching TRBD1 (6 bases). The CDR3 extends over 15 amino acids. The V gene lost 8 bases and the J gene lost 0 bases, with 16 bases spanning the gap. Germline V gene data show CDR1 as LNHDA and CDR2 as SQIVND (reference sequence).

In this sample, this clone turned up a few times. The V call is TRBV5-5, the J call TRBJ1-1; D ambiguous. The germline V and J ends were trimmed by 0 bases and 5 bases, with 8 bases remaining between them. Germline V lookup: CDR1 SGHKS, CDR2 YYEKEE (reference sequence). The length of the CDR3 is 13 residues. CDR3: CASSLGAWTEAFF. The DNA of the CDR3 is TGTGCCAGCAGCTTGGGGGCTTGGACTGAAGCTTTCTTT.

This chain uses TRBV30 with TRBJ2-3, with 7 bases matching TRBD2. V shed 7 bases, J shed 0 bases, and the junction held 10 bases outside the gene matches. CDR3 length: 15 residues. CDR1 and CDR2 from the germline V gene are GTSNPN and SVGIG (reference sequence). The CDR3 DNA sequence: TGTGCCTTCGAGGGGAGGGGACCTAGCACAGATACGCAGTATTTT. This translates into CAFEGRGPSTDTQYF.

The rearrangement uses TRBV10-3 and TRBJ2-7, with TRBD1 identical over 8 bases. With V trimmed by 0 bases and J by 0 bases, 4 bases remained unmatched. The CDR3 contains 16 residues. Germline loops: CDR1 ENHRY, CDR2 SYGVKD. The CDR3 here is CAISESWTGNSYEQYF. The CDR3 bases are TGTGCCATCAGTGAGTCATGGACAGGGAACTCCTACGAGCAGTACTTC.